The 10 T cell receptor beta chains below all came from one sample that was sequenced in a study of Ad26.COV2.S vaccination and SARS-CoV-2 variants. Only in-frame clones appear in the TCRdb table, and some are missing; sequencing was by immunoSEQ multiplex PCR. The sample yields 350,000 to 400,000 clones, roughly nine tenths seen once. The treatment: some 19 received Ad26.COV2.S at low or high dose, single or two shots; several received placebo; per-sample allocation not given. The samples date from day 63 after the first vaccine or placebo injection. The sequencing here drew on peripheral blood, taken in a trial of Ad26.COV2.S vaccine versus placebo. The receptors derive from a person aged 18-65 years who received the Ad26.COV2.S COVID-19 vaccine or a placebo.

V gene TRBV7-6 combines with J gene TRBJ1-5; D may be TRBD1 (5 bases). CDR3 size: 13 residues. Germline V gives CDR1 SGHVS, CDR2 FNYEAQ. The V gene lost 3 bases and the J gene lost 3 bases, with 6 bases spanning the gap. The CDR3 spells CASSFRDNQPQHF. CDR3 coding DNA: TGTGCCAGCAGCTTCAGGGACAATCAGCCCCAGCATTTT.

This clone was observed a handful of times. This chain links TRBV7-9 with TRBJ1-6; D remains unclear. The V and J ends lost 6 bases and 5 bases respectively, with 8 bases between them. The germline V gene has CDR1 SEHNR and CDR2 FQNEAQ (reference sequence). The CDR3 runs to 13 residues. The CDR3 coding sequence is TGTGCCAGCAGAATCCTCGATAATTCACCCCTCCACTTT. Amino acid sequence: CASRILDNSPLHF.

This clone was found once. The chain links TRBV9 to TRBJ1-2; D gene ambiguous. Germline V gene sequence: CDR1 SGDLS, CDR2 YYNGEE. Trimming cost V 1 base and J 2 bases, with 12 bases left between them. This CDR3 is 15 amino acids long. The DNA for the CDR3 is TGTGCCAGCAGCGTAACCGCCAGCACCAACTATGGCTACACCTTC. It encodes CASSVTASTNYGYTF.

J is TRBJ2-7 and V is TRBV11-2; either TRBD1 or TRBD2 may fit D (5 bases each). From germline, CDR1 is SGHAT and CDR2 FQNNGV. The CDR3 length is 14 residues. The ends were cut back, 4 bases at V and 2 bases at J, with 12 bases in the middle. The CDR3, as DNA: TGTGCCAGCAGCTCCGGGACCGGGCCCTACGAGCAGTACTTC. Its translation: CASSSGTGPYEQYF.

The rearrangement joins TRBV5-4 to TRBJ2-3; 12 nucleotides line up with TRBD1. Germline CDR1 SGHNT, CDR2 YYREEE (reference sequence). The CDR3 totals 15 residues. This CDR3 reads CATRPGQGASSTQYF. Written as DNA, the CDR3 is TGTGCTACTAGACCGGGACAGGGGGCCTCTAGTACGCAGTATTTT.

In this sample, this clone turned up once. The V and J genes are TRBV29-1 and TRBJ2-1; 9 bases line up with TRBD2. With V trimmed by 6 bases and J by 6 bases, 3 bases remained unmatched. There are 12 residues in the CDR3. Germline assignment: CDR1 SQVTM and CDR2 ANQGSEA. The CDR3 reads CSVGGGGNEQFF. The DNA of the CDR3 is TGCAGCGTCGGCGGGGGGGGCAATGAGCAGTTCTTC.

This clone showed up just a few times. This CDR3 is CASSQQILAVTYNEQFF. The CDR3 region has the DNA TGTGCCAGCAGCCAACAAATACTAGCGGTTACCTACAATGAGCAGTTCTTC. V gene TRBV4-2 combines with J gene TRBJ2-1, with 8 bases that match TRBD2. The ends lost 2 bases at V and 2 bases at J; junction bases unmatched: 8. Germline CDR1 and CDR2: LGHNA and YNFKEQ. The CDR3 runs to 17 residues.

The chain joins TRBV4-1 to TRBJ2-7, with 12 positions matching TRBD2. The V gene end was trimmed by 0 bases and the J gene end by 3 bases; junction bases not matched to a gene: 9. The germline gives CDR1 MGHRA, CDR2 YSYEKL. The CDR3 length is 18 residues. The CDR3 loop is CASSQELAGGLVDYEQYF. The CDR3 DNA follows: TGCGCCAGCAGCCAAGAACTAGCGGGGGGATTGGTTGACTACGAGCAGTACTTC.

This clone was observed once. One end of the junction does not line up with germline, which may come from a read error. The chain is built from TRBV5-1 and TRBJ1-2; TRBD1 agrees at 7 bases. CDR1 is SGHRS and CDR2 is YFSETQ in the germline V gene. The CDR3 extends over 15 amino acids. The CDR3 nucleotides read TGCGCCAGCAGCTTTGGGGACAGCCCTTCGACCGCCCTCTTCTTC. The encoded protein is CASSFGDSPSTALFF.

This chain connects TRBV7-2 to TRBJ1-1; D remains unclear. The V gene lost 3 bases and the J gene lost 7 bases, with 9 bases spanning the gap. This CDR3 has 12 amino acids. The germline gives CDR1 SGHTA, CDR2 FQGNSA. The CDR3 spells CASSLSFGEAFF. Written as DNA, the CDR3 is TGTGCCAGCAGCTTGTCTTTCGGTGAAGCTTTCTTT.